This paragraph covers one T cell receptor (beta chain) sequence. Trimming cost V 5 bases and J 1 base; bases outside gene matches: 10. The CDR3 length is 17 residues. Germline CDR1 SGHNT, CDR2 YYREEE (reference sequence). These data come from a study of CD8 T cells in Susac syndrome. Reverse transcription of roughly 0.5 to 1 ug RNA was performed with random hexamers. MiXCR was run by TCRdb on the immunoSEQ multiplex PCR reads, yielding one entry per CDR3 protein. The table lists more than 100,000 distinct CDR3 sequences, 96% of them singletons. This chain links TRBV5-4 with TRBJ2-1; 9 nucleotides agree with TRBD2. The source of this sequence is a human donor with Susac syndrome. The specimen sequenced was CD4+ T cells from PBMCs. CDR3 in DNA: TGTGCCAGCAGACCATCCCTAGCGGGAAAATCCTACAATGAGCAGTTCTTC. It codes for CASRPSLAGKSYNEQFF.